These T cell receptor beta chains were read from a single sample in a study of cytomegalovirus exposure and HLA in healthy donors. Produced via immunoSEQ multiplex PCR; TCRdb's table is partial and in-frame only. The sample gives 120,000 to 150,000 clones, roughly 10% of which show up once; about 1.7% is in the top ten. The specimen sequenced was PBMCs. These receptors originate from a male donor in good health and CMV-seronegative. Each CDR3 is given without its conserved first and last residue.

V	J	CDR3
TRBV2	TRBJ1-2	ASSESGTDNYGYT
TRBV28	TRBJ1-4	ASSFPDRANERLF
TRBV20-1	TRBJ1-2	SAWTVKGYT
TRBV5-4	TRBJ1-1	ASSPRTAESTEAF
TRBV5-1	TRBJ2-3	ASNSFSGGADTQY
TRBV4-3	TRBJ2-7	ASSQDWSDKSYEQSYEQY
TRBV4-3	TRBJ2-1	ASSQEALSNEQF
TRBV15	TRBJ2-1	ATSVGASYNEQF
TRBV9	TRBJ1-5	ASSQAGGNQPQH
TRBV7-9	TRBJ2-7	ASSLADRGKQY
TRBV5-1	TRBJ2-3	ASSLAEVAAEQY
TRBV18	TRBJ2-5	ASSSRLAGGQETQY
TRBV20-1	TRBJ1-2	SFTGDYGYT
TRBV28	TRBJ2-6	ASSFSVLTDSGANVLT
TRBV5-4	TRBJ2-1	ASNSQMNNEQF
TRBV5-6	TRBJ2-1	ASSFESGRYAF
TRBV7-2	TRBJ1-2	ASSPQQGAHGYT
TRBV2	TRBJ1-5	ASSAQGFLNQPQH
TRBV25-1	TRBJ2-1	ASRGTGVVSNEQF
TRBV4-3	TRBJ1-3	ASSPQGVGNTIY
TRBV4-3	TRBJ2-7	ASSPRQGAYEQY
TRBV28	TRBJ1-1	ASSLSPDRASITEAF
TRBV30	TRBJ1-3	AWSLLDTIY
TRBV6-1	TRBJ1-4	ASSRDTKTNEKLF
TRBV7-9	TRBJ2-7	AIQGIGDEQY
TRBV15	TRBJ1-2	ATSRVDDRPYGYT
TRBV7-9	TRBJ2-5	ASSLARETQY
TRBV4-2	TRBJ1-3	ASSQDHDRGYGNTIY
TRBV7-8	TRBJ2-5	ASSLASGGEQETQY
TRBV4-3	TRBJ1-2	ASSQDEAVINYGYT
TRBV2	TRBJ1-2	ASSYDGSLRGYT
TRBV7-2	TRBJ1-2	ASSWSNSNYGYT
TRBV5-4	TRBJ2-3	ASSPIAGDTDTQY
TRBV5-1	TRBJ2-1	ASSLVSGRDNEQF
TRBV5-1	TRBJ2-2	ASSPPGTANTGELF
TRBV7-2	TRBJ2-3	ASSLVSGDTQY
TRBV7-2	TRBJ1-2	ASSWGGGLNYGYT
TRBV19	TRBJ2-7	ASSIKAGDEQY
TRBV7-3	TRBJ1-1	ASSRPGNTEAF
TRBV7-6	TRBJ1-3	ASSVGQGTGNTIY
TRBV7-2	TRBJ1-1	ANLKRGVYRTEAF
TRBV28	TRBJ2-7	ASSLSVGQTYEQY
TRBV7-2	TRBJ2-7	ASSSGDRGLHEQY
TRBV19	TRBJ1-2	ASIPGQGSCGYT
TRBV7-2	TRBJ1-5	ASSLVGGGNQPQH
TRBV9	TRBJ1-1	ASSVVAGSTEAF
TRBV15	TRBJ1-5	ATSGSQGASNQPQH
TRBV7-2	TRBJ1-5	ASSFPTGGNQPQH
TRBV11-2	TRBJ2-1	ASSSWTRFDEQF
TRBV6-5	TRBJ2-7	ASRDTSSYEQY
TRBV6-1	TRBJ1-1	ASRPGQYTEAF